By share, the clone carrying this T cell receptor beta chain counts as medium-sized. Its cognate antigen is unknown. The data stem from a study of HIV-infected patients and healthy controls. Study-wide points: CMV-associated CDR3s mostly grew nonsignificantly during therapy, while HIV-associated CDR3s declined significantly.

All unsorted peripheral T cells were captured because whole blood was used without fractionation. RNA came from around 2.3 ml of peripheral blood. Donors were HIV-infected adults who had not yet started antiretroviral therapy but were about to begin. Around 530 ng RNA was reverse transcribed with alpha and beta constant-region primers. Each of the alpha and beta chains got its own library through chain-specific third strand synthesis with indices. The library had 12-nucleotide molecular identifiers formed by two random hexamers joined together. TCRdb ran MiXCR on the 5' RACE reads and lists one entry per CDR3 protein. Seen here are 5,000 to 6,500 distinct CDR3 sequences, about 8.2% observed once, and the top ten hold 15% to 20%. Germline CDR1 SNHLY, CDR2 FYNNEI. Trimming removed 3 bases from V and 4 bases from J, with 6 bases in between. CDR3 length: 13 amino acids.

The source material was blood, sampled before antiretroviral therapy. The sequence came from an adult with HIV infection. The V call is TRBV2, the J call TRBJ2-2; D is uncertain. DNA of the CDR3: TGTGCCAGCAGTGATGTGGGCACCGGGGAGCTGTTTTTT. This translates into CASSDVGTGELFF. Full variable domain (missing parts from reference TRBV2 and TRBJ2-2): EPEVTQTPSHQVTQMGQEVILRCVPISNHLYFYWYRQILGQKVEFLVSFYNNEISEKSEIFDDQFSVERPDGSNFTLKIRSTKLEDSAMYFCASSDVGTGELFFGEGSRLTVL.